The entry that follows covers one T cell receptor (beta chain) sequence. The antigen remains unidentified. Expressed TCRB transcripts got sequenced, as all isolated RNA was reverse transcribed. The repertoire was sequenced with immunoSEQ multiplex PCR; TCRdb's copy has only in-frame clones and lacks some. The table records hundreds of thousands of clones, 10% to 15% of them present only once. This sample was included in a study of beta chain features in type 1 diabetes. Study conclusions and caveats: Across all four CD4+ subsets, people with type 1 diabetes showed modestly shorter TCRB CDR3s.

The V gene lost 3 bases and the J gene lost 1 base, with 13 bases spanning the gap. The CDR3 totals 16 residues. Per the germline V gene, CDR1 is SGHTA and CDR2 is FQGNSA. The genes are TRBV7-2 and TRBJ1-5, with D maybe TRBD1 (6 bases). The specimen sequenced was naive CD4+ T cells from blood. This TCR came from a man aged 18 to 35 with type 1 diabetes. The CDR3 loop reads CASSFGSGASNQPQHF. For the CDR3, the DNA is TGTGCCAGCAGCTTTGGGTCGGGGGCAAGCAATCAGCCCCAGCATTTT.